Included here is one T cell receptor (beta chain) sequence, with context. This clone may be a read error of a much larger clone one base away. CDR3 length equals 12 residues. Germline V CDR1 and CDR2: DFQATT, SNEGSKA (reference sequence). V gave up 6 bases and J gave up 9 bases, with 18 bases separating them. TCRdb reanalysed the 5' RACE reads using MiXCR and keeps one entry per CDR3 protein. The top ten clones hold over 0.5% of a sample with 500,000 or so distinct CDR3 sequences, 11% to 15% of them seen once. This entry belongs to a study of identical twins. The data were also submitted as part of a second study, on yellow fever vaccine responses in identical twins.

The sequenced sample consisted of CD4+ T cells sorted from blood. The source is a woman between 18 and 29 years old in good health. V is TRBV20-1 and J is TRBJ2-7, with D possibly matching TRBD1 (7 bases). The DNA of the CDR3 is TGCAGTGCGAAGACAGGGATGGGGGGGCAGTACTTC. It encodes CSAKTGMGGQYF.